The sequence of this T cell receptor beta chain was determined in a study of T cell changes during pregnancy in multiple sclerosis (dated by TCRdb to about 2019). Background on the whole study: Changes in the T cell repertoire over the course of pregnancy were examined in this study in women with multiple sclerosis.

A remark on this clone: The antigen this receptor binds is unknown. Base-call qualities are not available, and no considerably larger clone is one nucleotide away.

The library was generated by the immunoSEQ multiplex PCR assay. The clones in this table, taken by TCRdb from immuneACCESS, are in-frame only. Not every clone is retained; where verified, under half of the shortfall comes from an unresolved V gene, and the cause of the rest is unknown. Here the sample has about 61,000 clones; around 90% occur a single time. Of the sample, around 1.6% falls within the top ten clones. Including cysteine and phenylalanine, the CDR3 has 16 amino acids. Of the read, only the CDR3 DNA is kept; its 48 bases are in frame from base 1. Via the germline V gene, CDR1 is KGHSH and CDR2 LQKENI. Trimming costs V 3 bases and J 4 bases, and their ends lie 16 bases apart.

The sequence was obtained from a female donor with multiple sclerosis, enrolled in a pregnancy study. Sequenced here: peripheral blood, sampled in the first trimester of pregnancy. The chain joins TRBV18 to TRBJ1-5; the D gene cannot be named for sure. The CDR3 reads as follows: CASSPPQRAGNQPQHF. The DNA sequence is given as TGTGCCAGCTCACCTCCCCAGAGGGCGGGGAATCAGCCCCAGCATTTT.